These 3 T cell receptor beta chains were all obtained from the same sample, sequenced in a study of blood T cell repertoires in COVID-19. Sequencing used immunoSEQ multiplex PCR; TCRdb keeps in-frame clones, though not all of them. The data show some 150,000 clones, 80% to 90% seen once. Sequences were obtained from peripheral blood. Receptor source: a woman in her sixties or seventies with COVID-19, enrolled during active disease.

The chain employs TRBV4-1 and TRBJ2-1; D might be TRBD2 (6 bases). This CDR3 spans 14 amino acids. Trimming took off 1 base at V and 6 bases at J, with 10 bases between the two ends. CDR1 is MGHRA, CDR2 YSYEKL, per germline. The DNA for the CDR3 is TGCGCCAGCAGCCAAGTCGGGGAGGCCAATGAGCAGTTCTTC. Translating it yields CASSQVGEANEQFF.

The genes are TRBV7-3 and TRBJ1-1, with no clear D. The CDR3 has 13 amino acids. V was shortened by 4 bases and J by 2 bases, with 8 bases between the two germline ends. Germline assignment: CDR1 SGHTA and CDR2 FQGTGA. The CDR3 DNA is TGTGCCAGCAGCTCGGGAACTAACACTGAAGCTTTCTTT. Protein product: CASSSGTNTEAFF.

This clone was detected only once. The chain is built from TRBV30 and TRBJ1-6, with TRBD1 matching 7 bases. Germline V gene data show CDR1 as GTSNPN and CDR2 as SVGIG (reference sequence). CDR3 length: 15 residues. J lost 7 bases, V lost 3 bases, and 9 bases had no gene match. The CDR3 sequence: CAWSARDSANSPLHF. The CDR3 bases are TGTGCCTGGAGCGCCCGGGACAGCGCCAATTCACCCCTCCACTTT.